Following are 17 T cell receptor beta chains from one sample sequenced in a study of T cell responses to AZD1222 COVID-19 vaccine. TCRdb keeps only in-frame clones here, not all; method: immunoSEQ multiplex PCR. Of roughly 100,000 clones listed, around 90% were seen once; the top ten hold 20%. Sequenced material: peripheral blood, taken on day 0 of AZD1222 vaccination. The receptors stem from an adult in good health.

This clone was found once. In DNA, the CDR3 is TGTGCCAGCTCACCGGACGGTCTCTCTGGAAACACCATATATTTT. Protein product: CASSPDGLSGNTIYF. The J gene is TRBJ1-3, the V gene TRBV18; D gene ambiguous. With 3 bases removed from V and 0 bases from J, the gap between germline ends came to 9 bases. The CDR3 consists of 15 residues. CDR1 and CDR2 (germline): KGHSH, LQKENI.

CDR3 DNA: TGTGCCAGCAGTTTAGGGGCCCTGGCTGGAAACACCATATATTTT. It yields the protein CASSLGALAGNTIYF. This chain joins TRBV28 and TRBJ1-3, with D perhaps TRBD1 (5 bases). Trimming cost V 2 bases and J 2 bases, with 10 bases left between them. Germline V CDR1 and CDR2: MDHEN, SYDVKM. The CDR3 contains 15 residues. Filled out from reference TRBV28 and TRBJ1-3, the complete variable domain reads DVKVTQSSRYLVKRTGEKVFLECVQDMDHENMFWYRQDPGLGLRLIYFSYDVKMKEKGDIPEGYSVSREKKERFSLILESASTNQTSMYLCASSLGALAGNTIYFGEGSWLTVV.

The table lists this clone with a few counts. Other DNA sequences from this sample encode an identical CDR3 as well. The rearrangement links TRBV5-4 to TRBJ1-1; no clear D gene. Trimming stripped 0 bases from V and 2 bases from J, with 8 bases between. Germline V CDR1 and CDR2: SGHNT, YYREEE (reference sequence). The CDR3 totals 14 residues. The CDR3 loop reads CASSLAGGNTEAFF. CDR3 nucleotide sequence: TGTGCCAGCAGCTTGGCTGGCGGCAACACTGAAGCTTTCTTT.

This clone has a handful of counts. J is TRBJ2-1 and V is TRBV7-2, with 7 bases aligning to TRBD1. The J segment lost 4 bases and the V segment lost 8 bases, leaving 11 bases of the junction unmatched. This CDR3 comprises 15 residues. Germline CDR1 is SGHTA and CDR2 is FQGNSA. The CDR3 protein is CASRKPGQTYNEQFF. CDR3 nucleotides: TGTGCCAGCCGCAAACCGGGACAGACTTACAATGAGCAGTTCTTC. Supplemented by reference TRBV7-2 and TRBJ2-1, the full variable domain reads GAGVSQSPSNKVTEKGKDVELRCDPISGHTALYWYRQSLGQGLEFLIYFQGNSAPDKSGLPSDRFSAERTGGSVSTLTIQRTQQEDSAVYLCASRKPGQTYNEQFFGPGTRLTVL.

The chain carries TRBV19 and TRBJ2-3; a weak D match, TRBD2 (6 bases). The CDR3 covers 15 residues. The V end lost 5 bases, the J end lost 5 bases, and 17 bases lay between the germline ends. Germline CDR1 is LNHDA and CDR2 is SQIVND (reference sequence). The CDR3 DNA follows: TGTGCCAGTAGTCCCCAATGGGGGGTAAAAGATACGCAGTATTTT. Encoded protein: CASSPQWGVKDTQYF.

The CDR3: CASSQEGLSNQPQHF. The DNA for the CDR3 is TGCGCCAGCAGCCAAGAAGGGCTGAGCAATCAGCCCCAGCATTTT. The chain couples TRBV4-1 to TRBJ1-5; no firm D call. V gave up 0 bases and J gave up 1 base, with 7 bases separating them. The length of the CDR3 is 15 residues. The germline V gene encodes CDR1 MGHRA and CDR2 YSYEKL.

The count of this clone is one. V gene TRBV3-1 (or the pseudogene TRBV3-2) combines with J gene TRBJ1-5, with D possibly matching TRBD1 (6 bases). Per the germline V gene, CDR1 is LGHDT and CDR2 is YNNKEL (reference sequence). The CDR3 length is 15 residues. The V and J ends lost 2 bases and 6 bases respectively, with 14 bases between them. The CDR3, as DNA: TGTGCCAGCAGCCAATCCCTGCAGGGGACTCAGCCCCAGCATTTT. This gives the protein CASSQSLQGTQPQHF.

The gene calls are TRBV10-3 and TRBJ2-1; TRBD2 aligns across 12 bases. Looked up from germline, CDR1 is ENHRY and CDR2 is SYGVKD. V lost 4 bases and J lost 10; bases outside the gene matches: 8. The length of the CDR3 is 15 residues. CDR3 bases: TGTGCCATCAGTGCTTCTAGCGGGAGGGCCGGAGAGCAGTTCTTC. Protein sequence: CAISASSGRAGEQFF.

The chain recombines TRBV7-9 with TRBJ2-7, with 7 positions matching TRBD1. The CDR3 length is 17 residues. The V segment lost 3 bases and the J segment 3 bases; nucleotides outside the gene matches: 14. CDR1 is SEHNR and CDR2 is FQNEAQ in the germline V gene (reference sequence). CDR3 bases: TGTGCCAGCAGCTTCACTCCTAACTATAGACAGGGCTACGAGCAGTACTTC. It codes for CASSFTPNYRQGYEQYF. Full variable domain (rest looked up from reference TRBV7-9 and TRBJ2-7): DTGVSQNPRHKITKRGQNVTFRCDPISEHNRLYWYRQTLGQGPEFLTYFQNEAQLEKSRLLSDRFSAERPKGSFSTLEIQRTEQGDSAMYLCASSFTPNYRQGYEQYFGPGTRLTVT.

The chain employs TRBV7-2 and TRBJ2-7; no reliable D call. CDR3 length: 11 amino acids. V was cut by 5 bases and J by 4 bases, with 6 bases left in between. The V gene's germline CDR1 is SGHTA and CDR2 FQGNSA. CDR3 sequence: CASSGNYEQYF. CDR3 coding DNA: TGTGCCAGCAGCGGGAATTACGAGCAGTACTTC.

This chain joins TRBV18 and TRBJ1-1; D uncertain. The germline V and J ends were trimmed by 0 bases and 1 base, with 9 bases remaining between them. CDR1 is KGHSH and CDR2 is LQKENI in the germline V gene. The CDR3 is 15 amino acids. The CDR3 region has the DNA TGTGCCAGCTCACCACCTAGGGCAACGAACACTGAAGCTTTCTTT. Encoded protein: CASSPPRATNTEAFF.

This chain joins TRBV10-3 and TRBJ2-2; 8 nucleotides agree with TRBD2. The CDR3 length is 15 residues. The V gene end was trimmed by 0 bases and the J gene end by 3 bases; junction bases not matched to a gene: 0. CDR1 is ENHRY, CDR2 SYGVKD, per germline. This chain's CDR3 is CAISESGRDTGELFF. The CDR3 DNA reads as TGTGCCATCAGTGAGTCCGGGAGGGACACCGGGGAGCTGTTTTTT.

CDR3 nucleotides: TGTGCCAGCACCTGGACCCCCTACAATGAGCAGTTCTTC. This gives the protein CASTWTPYNEQFF. V is TRBV6-6 and J is TRBJ2-1, with D hard to call. CDR1 MNHNY and CDR2 SVGAGI come from the germline V gene (reference sequence). V shed 7 bases and J shed 2 bases, with 9 bases lying between them. The CDR3 is 13 residues long.

As DNA, the CDR3 is TGCAGTGCTAGTTTGGGGGGAGGATATGGCTACACCTTC. Amino acids: CSASLGGGYGYTF. The chain has TRBV20-1 and TRBJ1-2; TRBD1 might be the D (5 bases). Deletions cut 3 bases from V and 5 bases from J, with 13 bases between. CDR1 is DFQATT, CDR2 SNEGSKA, per germline (reference sequence). The CDR3 is 13 amino acids.

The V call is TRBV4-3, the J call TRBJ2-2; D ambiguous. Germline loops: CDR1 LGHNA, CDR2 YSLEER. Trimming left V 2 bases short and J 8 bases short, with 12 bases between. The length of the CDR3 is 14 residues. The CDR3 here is CASSQKILTGELFF. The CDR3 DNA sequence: TGCGCCAGCAGCCAAAAAATTCTCACGGGGGAGCTGTTTTTT.

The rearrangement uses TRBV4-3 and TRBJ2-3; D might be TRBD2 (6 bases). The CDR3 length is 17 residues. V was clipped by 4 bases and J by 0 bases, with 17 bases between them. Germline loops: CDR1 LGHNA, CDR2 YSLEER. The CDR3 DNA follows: TGCGCCAGCAGCCGCCAGAGGAGCGGGTCTAGCACAGATACGCAGTATTTT. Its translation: CASSRQRSGSSTDTQYF.

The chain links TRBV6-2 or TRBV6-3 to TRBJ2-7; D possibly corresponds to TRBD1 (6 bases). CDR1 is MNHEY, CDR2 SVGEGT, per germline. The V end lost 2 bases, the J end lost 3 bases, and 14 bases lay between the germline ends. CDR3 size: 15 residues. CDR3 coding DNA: TGTGCCAGCAGTTACCTCAGAGGCAGGGGCTACGAGCAGTACTTC. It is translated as CASSYLRGRGYEQYF.